This TCR beta chain comes out of a study of radiation and T cells in renal cell carcinoma. On this clone: The antigen is not known.

Time point of the sample: baseline pretreatment blood. Regarding treatment: 15 Gy SBRT to primary tumor, nephrectomy 4 weeks later. CDR1 and CDR2 from the germline V gene are SQVTM and ANQGSEA. J was trimmed by 2 bases and V by 5 bases; bases with no gene match: 6. This CDR3 comprises 14 residues. Findings of the study overall: From baseline, blood top tumor clonotypes peaked at 2 weeks post-radiation.

Method: immunoSEQ multiplex PCR; TCRdb's copy keeps in-frame clones and lacks some. The sample yields more than 75,000 clones, 70% to 85% seen once. The receptor comes from a man aged 55 to 70 with renal cell carcinoma. The genes are TRBV29-1 and TRBJ2-1; 7 bases match TRBD1. The sequences come from blood, collected from a patient whose treatment included radiotherapy and nephrectomy. Here the CDR3 reads CSVQTGSAYNEQFF. The CDR3 DNA is TGCAGCGTTCAGACAGGGTCTGCCTACAATGAGCAGTTCTTC.